The clone carrying this TCR beta chain was observed many times. The antigen is undetermined. The data were taken from a study of CD8+ T cells in alopecia areata. Across the whole study: Treatment with tofacitinib (6 to 18 months) was followed by 6 months off drug.

V trimming: 2 bases; J trimming: 1 base; junction bases outside the gene matches: 4. This CDR3 contains 15 residues. Per germline, CDR1 MGHDK and CDR2 SYGVNS. TCR sequencing used cDNA made by reverse transcription of extracted RNA. This table comes from immunoSEQ multiplex PCR, and its TCRdb copy is limited to in-frame clones, with some not included. The data contain 200,000 to 250,000 clones, around three fifths of them singletons. Broader study findings: Relative to normal scalp, lesional scalp, especially alopecia totalis/universalis, showed higher clonality.

Obtained from alopecia areata patients were lesional scalp punch biopsies along with peripheral blood. V and J are TRBV25-1 and TRBJ2-7; 8 bases are a match to TRBD1. The TCR comes from a human donor with alopecia areata. The sequencing here drew on CD4+ T cells sorted from blood, taken at week 0. CDR3 nucleotides: TGTGCCAGCAGTGAAGCAGGGACAGGATCCTACGAGCAGTACTTC. It yields the protein CASSEAGTGSYEQYF.